A single sample gave rise to the 29 T cell receptor beta chains below, sequenced in a study of graft-versus-host responses after intestinal transplantation. Clones were read by immunoSEQ multiplex PCR, and TCRdb kept only the in-frame ones, dropping some. The sample comprises 35,000 to 45,000 clones, roughly 95% of which are singletons, and 0.45% to 0.65% rests with the top ten. Antigens for these TCRs are unknown. The sequencing used unstimulated CD8+ T cells sorted from spleen or lymph node cells, collected before transplant. These receptors originate from a human donor who was the organ donor for an intestinal transplant.

The chain links TRBV7-9 to TRBJ2-7; a weak D match, TRBD1 (5 bases). The CDR3 loop spans 15 amino acids. From germline, CDR1 is SEHNR and CDR2 FQNEAQ (reference sequence). Trimming left V 1 base short and J 2 bases short, with 12 bases between. CDR3 loop: CASSLGPGRTYEQYF. CDR3 nucleotide sequence: TGTGCCAGCAGCTTAGGTCCAGGGCGGACCTACGAGCAGTACTTC.

This chain links TRBV4-1 with TRBJ2-1; 9 nucleotides agree with TRBD1. Germline V gene lookup returns CDR1 MGHRA and CDR2 YSYEKL. The J segment lost 5 bases and the V segment lost 0 bases, leaving 11 bases of the junction unmatched. The CDR3 is 18 amino acids. The chain's CDR3 is CASSQDGEGTGYDNEQFF. CDR3 nucleotide sequence: TGCGCCAGCAGCCAAGATGGTGAGGGGACAGGGTACGACAATGAGCAGTTCTTC.

The J gene is TRBJ2-2, the V gene TRBV6-5; D remains unclear. Germline loops: CDR1 MNHEY, CDR2 SVGAGI. This CDR3 has 13 amino acids. V was cut by 0 bases and J by 3 bases, with 2 bases left in between. The CDR3 DNA reads TGTGCCAGCAGTTACTCCTACACCGGGGAGCTGTTTTTT. This codes for CASSYSYTGELFF.

The count of this clone is one. The chain is built from TRBV5-6 and TRBJ2-2; D not resolved. V was pared by 4 bases and J by 6 bases, with 10 bases between. The germline CDR1 and CDR2 sequences are SGHDT and YYEEEE. This CDR3 spans 13 amino acids. CDR3 sequence reads: CASSGWPPGELFF. CDR3 sequence (DNA): TGTGCCAGCAGCGGGTGGCCCCCCGGGGAGCTGTTTTTT.

This rearrangement joins TRBV5-4 to TRBJ1-4; D is undetermined. From germline, CDR1 is SGHNT and CDR2 YYREEE (reference sequence). The CDR3 sequence is 12 residues long. V was clipped by 4 bases and J by 8 bases, with 9 bases between them. The CDR3 region has the DNA TGTGCCAGCAGCGGACTTGGGGAAAAACTGTTTTTT. It is translated as CASSGLGEKLFF.

The DNA for the CDR3 is TGTGCCAGCAGCCCCCGGCCAGGGAACACTGAAGCTTTCTTT. Translation gives CASSPRPGNTEAFF. This chain links TRBV7-9 with TRBJ1-1; no clear D. V was cut by 5 bases and J by 1 base, with 11 bases left in between. The CDR3 length is 14 residues. CDR1 and CDR2 from the germline V gene are SEHNR and FQNEAQ (reference sequence). Based on the CDR3 plus reference TRBV7-9 and TRBJ1-1, the full variable domain is DTGVSQNPRHKITKRGQNVTFRCDPISEHNRLYWYRQTLGQGPEFLTYFQNEAQLEKSRLLSDRFSAERPKGSFSTLEIQRTEQGDSAMYLCASSPRPGNTEAFFGQGTRLTVV.

This rearrangement joins TRBV7-9 to TRBJ2-1; 8 bases are a match to TRBD1. The CDR3 is made up of 12 amino acids. Trimming at V came to 3 bases and at J to 9 bases, leaving 1 base not matched to a gene. Germline-derived CDR1 and CDR2 are SEHNR and FQNEAQ (reference sequence). The CDR3 spells CASSFDRGEQFF. In nucleotides, the CDR3 is TGTGCCAGCAGCTTCGACAGGGGTGAGCAGTTCTTC. Drawing the rest from reference TRBV7-9 and TRBJ2-1, the complete variable domain is DTGVSQNPRHKITKRGQNVTFRCDPISEHNRLYWYRQTLGQGPEFLTYFQNEAQLEKSRLLSDRFSAERPKGSFSTLEIQRTEQGDSAMYLCASSFDRGEQFFGPGTRLTVL.

J is TRBJ2-3 and V is TRBV7-8; 8 positions agree with TRBD1. CDR3 size: 22 residues. V was pared by 5 bases and J by 2 bases, with 27 bases of the junction left unmatched. Germline V gene sequence: CDR1 SGHVS, CDR2 FQNEAQ. The CDR3 loop reads CASSRPMGQVDGVSPFTDTQYF. Written as DNA, the CDR3 is TGTGCCAGCAGCCGCCCGATGGGACAGGTTGACGGGGTGTCCCCTTTCACAGATACGCAGTATTTT. Full variable domain (rest looked up from reference TRBV7-8 and TRBJ2-3): GAGVSQSPRYKVAKRGQDVALRCDPISGHVSLFWYQQALGQGPEFLTYFQNEAQLDKSGLPSDRFFAERPEGSVSTLKIQRTQQEDSAVYLCASSRPMGQVDGVSPFTDTQYFGPGTRLTVL.

The V gene is TRBV2, the J gene TRBJ2-5; D may match TRBD1 or TRBD2 (6 bases each). This CDR3 comprises 12 residues. The germline V gene has CDR1 SNHLY and CDR2 FYNNEI. The CDR3 is CTTPGGEETQYF. CDR3 nucleotide sequence: TGTACCACCCCCGGGGGCGAAGAGACCCAGTACTTC.

This chain links TRBV7-9 with TRBJ2-1, with D maybe TRBD2 (6 bases). CDR1 SEHNR and CDR2 FQNEAQ come from the germline V gene (reference sequence). CDR3 size: 15 residues. With 7 bases removed from V and 7 bases from J, the gap between germline ends came to 20 bases. The CDR3 here is CASTPPWGVVNEQFF. Written as DNA, the CDR3 is TGTGCCAGCACCCCCCCCTGGGGGGTAGTAAATGAGCAGTTCTTC.

The rearrangement joins TRBV9 to TRBJ1-1; 9 positions agree with TRBD1. The CDR3 consists of 15 residues. Germline CDR1 is SGDLS and CDR2 is YYNGEE. With 4 bases clipped from V and 8 bases from J, the junction kept 12 bases outside the gene matches. The CDR3 here is CASSPRPGQGGEAFF. In DNA, the CDR3 is TGTGCCAGCAGCCCCCGCCCGGGACAGGGAGGGGAAGCTTTCTTT.

The chain is built from TRBV27 and TRBJ1-6, with D unclear. The CDR3 runs to 18 residues. Trimming took off 4 bases at V and 0 bases at J, with 16 bases between the two ends. The germline CDR1 and CDR2 sequences are MNHEY and SMNVEV (reference sequence). CDR3 bases: TGTGCCAGCAGTTCATACCCGAGGGAGAGCTCCTATAATTCACCCCTCCACTTT. As protein: CASSSYPRESSYNSPLHF.

This clone was seen only once. Germline and junction disagree at one end, which may indicate a read error. This chain connects TRBV11-2 to TRBJ2-7, with TRBD1 matching 10 bases. This CDR3 is 16 amino acids long. CDR1 and CDR2 from the germline V gene are SGHAT and FQNNGV. CDR3 bases: TGTACCAGCAGCTTAACCTACGGACAGGGGGAGTACGAGCAGTACTTC. Protein: CTSSLTYGQGEYEQYF.

This chain links TRBV7-6 with TRBJ2-3; D is undetermined. Looked up from germline, CDR1 is SGHVS and CDR2 is FNYEAQ. The CDR3 has 15 amino acids. The V end lost 2 bases, the J end lost 0 bases, and 9 bases lay between the germline ends. CDR3 nucleotides: TGTGCCAGCAGCTTATGGACCGCCAGCACAGATACGCAGTATTTT. Translating it yields CASSLWTASTDTQYF. Using reference TRBV7-6 and TRBJ2-3 for the parts outside the CDR3, the full variable domain is GAGVSQSPRYKVTKRGQDVALRCDPISGHVSLYWYRQALGQGPEFLTYFNYEAQQDKSGLPNDRFSAERPEGSISTLTIQRTEQRDSAMYRCASSLWTASTDTQYFGPGTRLTVL.

This clone was detected once. This chain connects TRBV7-3 to TRBJ2-1; a weak D match, TRBD2 (6 bases). Trimming stripped 2 bases from V and 5 bases from J, with 7 bases between. The V gene's germline CDR1 is SGHTA and CDR2 FQGTGA. There are 13 residues in the CDR3. The CDR3 reads CASSLGLNNEQFF. The CDR3 DNA sequence: TGTGCCAGCAGCTTAGGACTAAACAATGAGCAGTTCTTC.

This chain connects TRBV7-9 to TRBJ1-3; no firm D call. This CDR3 contains 16 residues. Trimming cost V 6 bases and J 0 bases, with 15 bases left between them. In germline, CDR1 is SEHNR, CDR2 FQNEAQ (reference sequence). The CDR3 loop is CASRPGLLHSGNTIYF. The CDR3 DNA reads as TGTGCCAGCAGGCCTGGACTTCTTCACTCTGGAAACACCATATATTTT.

The chain couples TRBV19 to TRBJ2-7, with 11 bases that match TRBD2. V gave up 3 bases and J gave up 6 bases; unmatched junction bases: 13. Looked up from germline, CDR1 is LNHDA and CDR2 is SQIVND (reference sequence). CDR3 length: 17 residues. The CDR3 is CASSMNSGGAGGGEQYF. The CDR3 DNA sequence: TGTGCCAGTAGTATGAATAGCGGGGGGGCCGGAGGCGGCGAGCAGTACTTC.

CDR3 residues: CASSSTVSYEQYF. The DNA of the CDR3 is TGTGCCAGTAGTTCGACAGTCTCCTACGAGCAGTACTTC. The chain uses TRBV19 and TRBJ2-7, with D tentatively TRBD1 (5 bases). The CDR3 loop spans 13 amino acids. The germline V gene encodes CDR1 LNHDA and CDR2 SQIVND (reference sequence). Trimming left V 5 bases short and J 0 bases short, with 8 bases between.

The V call is TRBV7-2, the J call TRBJ1-4, with a tentative D call TRBD1 (5 bases). Trimming cost V 1 base and J 8 bases, with 11 bases left between them. The germline V gene has CDR1 SGHTA and CDR2 FQGNSA. CDR3 length: 14 residues. The CDR3 DNA is TGTGCCAGCAGCTTAGGGGGCGCAGGAGAAAAACTGTTTTTT. It translates to CASSLGGAGEKLFF.

V usage is TRBV15 and J usage is TRBJ2-7, with D maybe TRBD1 (6 bases). Germline CDR1 LNHNV, CDR2 YYDKDF (reference sequence). The CDR3 covers 17 residues. V dropped 4 bases and J dropped 0 bases, with 19 bases sitting between them. CDR3 coding DNA: TGTGCCACCAGCACTAGGGGGACACGACATCACTCCTACGAGCAGTACTTC. Its protein product is CATSTRGTRHHSYEQYF.

The chain carries TRBV5-1 and TRBJ1-1; the match to TRBD1 covers 9 bases. CDR3 size: 14 residues. The V gene's germline CDR1 is SGHRS and CDR2 YFSETQ. Trimming at V came to 4 bases and at J to 6 bases, leaving 7 bases not matched to a gene. The CDR3 DNA reads as TGCGCCAGCAGCAGACAGGGGGTAGGTTCTGAAGCTTTCTTT. Translation gives CASSRQGVGSEAFF.

CDR3 bases: TGTGCCAGCAGTGAAGCTGAAACCGGGACAGGGTATGAAGAGACCCAGTACTTC. Translated: CASSEAETGTGYEETQYF. The rearrangement links TRBV6-1 to TRBJ2-5, with TRBD1 identical over 9 bases. CDR3 length: 18 residues. Per the germline V gene, CDR1 is MNHNS and CDR2 is SASEGT. The J segment lost 3 bases and the V segment lost 0 bases, leaving 11 bases of the junction unmatched.

The chain links TRBV9 to TRBJ2-2; the D gene is possibly TRBD1 (6 bases). CDR1 is SGDLS and CDR2 is YYNGEE in the germline V gene. Between the trimmed V and J ends, which lost 0 bases and 4 bases, there was a span of 13 bases. This CDR3 contains 16 residues. CDR3 in DNA: TGTGCCAGCAGCGTAGCTTGGGACACCCTCACCGGGGAGCTGTTTTTT. Translation gives CASSVAWDTLTGELFF.

J is TRBJ2-7 and V is TRBV5-8; 12 positions match TRBD2. CDR3 length: 15 amino acids. Germline CDR1 is SGHTS and CDR2 is YDEGEE. V lost 4 bases to trimming and J lost 0 bases; unmatched junction nucleotides: 2. The DNA for the CDR3 is TGTGCCAGCAGCGGACTAGCGGGGAACTCCTACGAGCAGTACTTC. It encodes CASSGLAGNSYEQYF.

This chain uses TRBV7-9 with TRBJ2-7, with 7 bases identical to TRBD1. The CDR3 extends over 15 amino acids. V dropped 3 bases and J dropped 5; count of bases not matched to a gene: 10. Per the germline V gene, CDR1 is SEHNR and CDR2 is FQNEAQ (reference sequence). CDR3 loop: CASSFLGTDFHEQYF. The CDR3 DNA is TGTGCCAGCAGCTTCCTCGGGACAGACTTCCACGAGCAGTACTTC.

The rearrangement links TRBV4-1 to TRBJ2-5, with 10 bases fitting TRBD1. Germline V lookup: CDR1 MGHRA, CDR2 YSYEKL. Trimming took 3 bases from V and 11 from J; bases not matched to a gene: 9. The CDR3 spans 14 residues. The CDR3 sequence: CASSQVGQGNGQYF. The CDR3 DNA sequence: TGCGCCAGCAGCCAGGTGGGACAGGGGAACGGGCAGTACTTC.

This chain joins TRBV4-3 and TRBJ1-1; possibly TRBD1 for D (5 bases). Germline assignment: CDR1 LGHNA and CDR2 YSLEER. V was trimmed by 4 bases and J by 0 bases, leaving 15 bases between them. There are 16 residues in the CDR3. CDR3 nucleotides: TGCGCCAGCAGCCCCGCCCCGGGGACCTTGAACACTGAAGCTTTCTTT. Translating it yields CASSPAPGTLNTEAFF.

The J gene is TRBJ1-2, the V gene TRBV9; D may be TRBD1 (6 bases). CDR3 size: 13 residues. The V gene lost 3 bases and the J gene lost 7 bases, with 13 bases spanning the gap. In germline, CDR1 is SGDLS, CDR2 YYNGEE. The CDR3 here is CASSGYYRVGYTF. CDR3 DNA: TGTGCCAGCAGCGGATATTACAGGGTTGGCTACACCTTC. Supplemented by reference TRBV9 and TRBJ1-2, the full variable domain reads DSGVTQTPKHLITATGQRVTLRCSPRSGDLSVYWYQQSLDQGLQFLIQYYNGEERAKGNILERFSAQQFPDLHSELNLSSLELGDSALYFCASSGYYRVGYTFGSGTRLTVV.

The rearrangement joins TRBV7-9 to TRBJ2-7; D assignment may be TRBD1 or TRBD2 (6 bases each). Germline CDR1 is SEHNR and CDR2 is FQNEAQ (reference sequence). The CDR3 runs to 16 residues. The ends were cut back, 1 base at V and 5 bases at J, with 18 bases in the middle. As DNA, the CDR3 is TGTGCCAGCAGCTTAGGAGGGGGGCGTGGGTCGCACGAGCAGTACTTC. Translated: CASSLGGGRGSHEQYF.